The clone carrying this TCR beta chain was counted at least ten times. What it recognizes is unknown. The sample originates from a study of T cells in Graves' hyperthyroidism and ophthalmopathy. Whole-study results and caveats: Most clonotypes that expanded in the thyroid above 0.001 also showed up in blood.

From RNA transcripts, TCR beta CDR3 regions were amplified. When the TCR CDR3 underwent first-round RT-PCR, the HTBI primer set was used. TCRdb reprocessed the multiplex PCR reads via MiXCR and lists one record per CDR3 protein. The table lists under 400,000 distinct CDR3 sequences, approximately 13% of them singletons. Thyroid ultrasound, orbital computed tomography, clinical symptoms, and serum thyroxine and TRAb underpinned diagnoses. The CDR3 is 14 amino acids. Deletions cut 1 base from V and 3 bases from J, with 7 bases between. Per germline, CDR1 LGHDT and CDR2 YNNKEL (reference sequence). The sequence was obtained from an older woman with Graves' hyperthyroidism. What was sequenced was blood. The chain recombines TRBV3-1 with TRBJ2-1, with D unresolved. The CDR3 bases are TGTGCCAGCAGCCAAGTCTCGGACTACAATGAGCAGTTCTTC. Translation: CASSQVSDYNEQFF.